The 2 T cell receptor beta chains listed next were all sequenced from one sample in a study of T cell clonality in common variable immunodeficiency. TCRdb keeps only in-frame clones here, not all; method: immunoSEQ multiplex PCR. Singletons are absent from the sample, which has approximately 51,000 clones. The sample was peripheral blood mononuclear cells. These TCRs come from a person aged 18 to 75 in good health.

This clone was detected ten times or more. The read is 3 residues too short to cover the CDR3 end, so that end is filled in from the germline J gene. V is TRBV5-1 and J is TRBJ1-6; D is possibly TRBD1 (6 bases). The CDR3 totals 15 residues. Germline CDR1 SGHRS, CDR2 YFSETQ. V was clipped by 6 bases and J by 10 bases, with 20 bases between them. CDR3 amino acids: CASTSTQQGGSPLHF. Partial CDR3 DNA: TGCGCCAGCACATCGACTCAACAGGGCGGGTCACCC.

This clone was observed at least ten times. From the germline J gene comes the end of the CDR3, since the read stops 3 residues before it. The same CDR3 is also encoded by other DNA sequences in this sample. This chain uses TRBV7-2 with TRBJ2-5; D is perhaps TRBD2 (6 bases). Germline V gives CDR1 SGHTA, CDR2 FQGNSA. Trimming took off 0 bases at V and 4 bases at J, with 6 bases between the two ends. The CDR3 totals 13 residues. The DNA read from the CDR3 is TGTGCCAGCAGCTTAGCGGGGGGAGAGACC. Protein product: CASSLAGGET. The full-length CDR3 reads as CASSLAGGETQYF.